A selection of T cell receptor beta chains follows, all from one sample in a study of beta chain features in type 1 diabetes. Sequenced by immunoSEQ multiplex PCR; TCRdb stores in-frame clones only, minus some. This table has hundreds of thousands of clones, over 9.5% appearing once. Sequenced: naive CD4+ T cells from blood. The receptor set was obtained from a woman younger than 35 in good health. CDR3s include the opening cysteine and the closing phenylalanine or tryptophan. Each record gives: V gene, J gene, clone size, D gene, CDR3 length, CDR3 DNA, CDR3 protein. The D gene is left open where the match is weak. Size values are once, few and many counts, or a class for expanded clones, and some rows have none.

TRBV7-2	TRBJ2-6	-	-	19	TGTGCCAGCAGCCAATTCAGCGTCGGTGGGTCCTCTGGGGCCAACGTCCTGACTTTC	CASSQFSVGGSSGANVLTF
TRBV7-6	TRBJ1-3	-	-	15	TGTGCCAGCAGCTCCCCGTGGGTAGGAGGAAACACCATATATTTT	CASSSPWVGGNTIYF
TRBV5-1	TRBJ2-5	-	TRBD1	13	TGCGCCAGCAGCTTAGGACAGGCGGAGACCCAGTACTTC	CASSLGQAETQYF
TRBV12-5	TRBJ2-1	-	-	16	TGTGCTAGTGGTTTGACCCGGGGTAGCGGCAACAATGAGCAGTTCTTC	CASGLTRGSGNNEQFF
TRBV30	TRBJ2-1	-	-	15	TGTGCCTGGAGTCCACCTTTCCTGACGGCCGATGAGCAGTTCTTC	CAWSPPFLTADEQFF
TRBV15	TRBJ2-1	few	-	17	TGTGCCACCAGCAGAAATCTCGGGTCCCGAGATAACAATGAGCAGTTCTTC	CATSRNLGSRDNNEQFF
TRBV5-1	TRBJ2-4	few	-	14	TGCGCCAGCAGCTTGTTACCGGGGAAAAACATTCAGTACTTC	CASSLLPGKNIQYF
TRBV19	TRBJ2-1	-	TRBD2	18	TGTGCCAGTAGTCCGGGGCCCGGGACTAGCGGGATCCCCAATGAGCAGTTCTTC	CASSPGPGTSGIPNEQFF
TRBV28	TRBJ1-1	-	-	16	TGTGCCAGCAGTTCTGCACAGGGAGGGAGTGACACTGAAGCTTTCTTT	CASSSAQGGSDTEAFF
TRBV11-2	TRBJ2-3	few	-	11	TGTGCCAGCAGCTCGGGACTGAAGCAGTATTTT	CASSSGLKQYF
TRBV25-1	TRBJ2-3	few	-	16	TGTGCCAGCAGTGAATTCGGCAGTACAGGCACAGATACGCAGTATTTT	CASSEFGSTGTDTQYF
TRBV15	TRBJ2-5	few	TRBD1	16	TGTGCCACCAGCAGAGATAGGGCAGGGGGCCAAGAGACCCAGTACTTC	CATSRDRAGGQETQYF
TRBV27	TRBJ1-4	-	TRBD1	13	TGTGCCAGCAGTGGACAGGGTCGGGAAAAACTGTTTTTT	CASSGQGREKLFF
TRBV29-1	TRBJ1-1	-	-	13	TGCAGCGTTTATGAGGCAGGTAACACTGAAGCTTTCTTT	CSVYEAGNTEAFF